This T cell receptor beta chain was recovered during a study of blood T cell repertoires in COVID-19. From germline, CDR1 is GTSNPN and CDR2 SVGIG (reference sequence). The CDR3 loop spans 13 amino acids. Between the trimmed V and J ends, which lost 6 bases and 4 bases, there was a span of 15 bases. In terms of age and location, participants ranged from about 18 to 90 years and lived in approximately 24 US areas. Libraries were prepared by immunoSEQ multiplex PCR; TCRdb keeps only in-frame clonotypes and omits some of them. The table records some 350,000 clones, 88% of them present only once. Sequencing was done on a sample of PBMCs or T cells enriched from blood (not recorded which). The V and J genes are TRBV30 and TRBJ1-2; D ambiguous. The receptor comes from a young man who had recovered from COVID-19. The DNA of the CDR3 is TGTGCCTGCCAAACAGAGATTACCTATGGCTACACCTTC. This gives the protein CACQTEITYGYTF.